This T cell receptor beta chain was captured in a study of shared clonotypes between healthy human individuals. Remarks on this clone: The same CDR3 is also encoded by other DNA sequences in this sample.

TCRdb's copy holds only in-frame clones and misses some; the assay was immunoSEQ multiplex PCR. This sample has millions of clones, with around 94% found just once. None of the donors, who were healthy HIV-negative adults, had recently had acute infections or vaccinations. Negatively enriched CD4+ T cells were divided by CD45RA into naive and memory. V was clipped by 1 base and J by 6 bases, with 10 bases between them. The CDR3 covers 14 residues. The germline gives CDR1 SGHTA, CDR2 FQGNSA. V usage is TRBV7-2 and J usage is TRBJ1-5; D may be TRBD1 (5 bases). The sequence was obtained from a man in his late teens or twenties in good health. The sample taken for sequencing was naive CD4+ T cells sorted from blood. Documented subset: CD45RA+ positively selected. In DNA, the CDR3 is TGTGCCAGCAGCTTAGGCAGGGTGGGTCAGCCCCAGCATTTT. It is translated as CASSLGRVGQPQHF.